The 14 T cell receptor beta chains presented below share a single source sample, sequenced in a study of lymphopenia after photon versus proton radiotherapy. Repertoires were generated with immunoSEQ multiplex PCR, while TCRdb's copy carries only in-frame clones and drops some. Here the sample spans under 35,000 clones, roughly nine tenths being singletons. The sample in question was peripheral blood, obtained from a patient treated with proton-based radiotherapy. These receptors were collected from a woman in her seventies with pancreatic cancer. Some clones in this sample may be carry-over from other donors' samples.

The chain joins TRBV27 to TRBJ2-7; 8 bases align to TRBD1. Germline V gives CDR1 MNHEY, CDR2 SMNVEV (reference sequence). The CDR3 spans 14 residues. V shed 7 bases and J 3 bases; nucleotides not matched to a gene: 8. CDR3 in amino acids: CASTIPTGDYEQYF. In nucleotides, the CDR3 is TGTGCCAGCACCATTCCGACAGGGGACTACGAGCAGTACTTC.

This clone was detected only once. The chain combines TRBV28 with TRBJ1-2; D possibly corresponds to TRBD1 (5 bases). The CDR3 spans 14 residues. V was trimmed by 1 base and J by 4 bases, leaving 10 bases between them. The V gene's germline CDR1 is MDHEN and CDR2 SYDVKM. The CDR3 sequence: CASSLYTGGYGYTF. The CDR3 DNA is TGTGCCAGCAGTTTATATACAGGTGGCTATGGCTACACCTTC.

This clone was counted a single time. The chain recombines TRBV29-1 with TRBJ2-5; TRBD1 matches 7 bases. The germline gives CDR1 SQVTM, CDR2 ANQGSEA. Trimming took 0 bases from V and 1 from J; bases not matched to a gene: 14. The CDR3 is 18 amino acids. DNA for the CDR3: TGCAGCGTTGAAGAAAGTATTACAGGGGCCCTGTTCCAAGAGACCCAGTACTTC. Translation gives CSVEESITGALFQETQYF.

This chain uses TRBV28 with TRBJ2-1; D may be TRBD1 (6 bases). V lost 3 bases and J lost 14, with 14 bases in between. The CDR3 extends over 12 amino acids. Germline V gives CDR1 MDHEN, CDR2 SYDVKM. The CDR3 DNA sequence: TGTGCCAGCAGTTTGAGGGAAACAGGGAAGTTCTTC. It codes for CASSLRETGKFF. The full variable domain, in which reference TRBV28 and TRBJ2-1 provide the parts outside the CDR3, is DVKVTQSSRYLVKRTGEKVFLECVQDMDHENMFWYRQDPGLGLRLIYFSYDVKMKEKGDIPEGYSVSREKKERFSLILESASTNQTSMYLCASSLRETGKFFGPGTRLTVL.

This sequence joins TRBV4-1 and TRBJ2-3, with D perhaps TRBD1 or TRBD2 (5 bases each). The V gene's germline CDR1 is MGHRA and CDR2 YSYEKL. V lost 0 bases, J lost 1 base, and 8 bases lay in between. This CDR3 comprises 15 residues. In DNA form, the CDR3 reads TGCGCCAGCAGCCAAGATGGGGGAGGCACAGATACGCAGTATTTT. Translation gives CASSQDGGGTDTQYF.

The V gene is TRBV10-2, the J gene TRBJ1-2; D remains unclear. Germline loops: CDR1 WSHSY, CDR2 SAAADI. V lost 7 bases and J 6 bases, leaving 18 bases between the germline ends. There are 14 residues in the CDR3. CDR3 sequence (DNA): TGCGCCAGCAAACCTCAAGCCGAAAGTCATGGCTACACCTTC. It yields the protein CASKPQAESHGYTF.

The gene calls are TRBV14 and TRBJ1-3; D call uncertain. V was shortened by 1 base and J by 4 bases, with 2 bases between the two germline ends. The germline V gene encodes CDR1 SGHDN and CDR2 FVKESK. This CDR3 is built from 12 residues. The CDR3 is CASSQGGNTIYF. Here the CDR3 DNA reads TGTGCCAGCAGCCAAGGGGGAAACACCATATATTTT.

The chain employs TRBV27 and TRBJ2-3; 7 bases fit TRBD2. This CDR3 comprises 16 residues. V trimming: 2 bases; J trimming: 2 bases; junction bases outside the gene matches: 7. CDR1 is MNHEY, CDR2 SMNVEV, per germline (reference sequence). CDR3 sequence: CASSLLPSGNTDTQYF. For the CDR3, the DNA is TGTGCCAGCAGTTTACTTCCTAGCGGAAACACAGATACGCAGTATTTT.

The chain combines TRBV27 with TRBJ1-4, with D tentatively TRBD1 (6 bases). The V gene's germline CDR1 is MNHEY and CDR2 SMNVEV (reference sequence). V lost 2 bases to trimming and J lost 8 bases, with 9 bases between them. The CDR3 runs 13 residues. The CDR3 nucleotides are TGTGCCAGCAGTTTAATCAGGGGCGAAAAACTGTTTTTT. This sequence encodes CASSLIRGEKLFF.

The CDR3 sequence: CASSLRTDTSTDTQYF. In nucleotides, the CDR3 is TGCGCCAGCAGCTTACGGACGGATACTAGCACAGATACGCAGTATTTT. V gene TRBV5-1 combines with J gene TRBJ2-3; D gene unclear. The CDR3 runs 16 residues. The ends were cut back, 2 bases at V and 0 bases at J, with 13 bases in the middle. Per the germline V gene, CDR1 is SGHRS and CDR2 is YFSETQ.

The chain employs TRBV10-1 and TRBJ2-7; the D gene is possibly TRBD1 (5 bases). The CDR3 spans 17 residues. Per the germline V gene, CDR1 is WNHNN and CDR2 is SYGVQD (reference sequence). V was clipped by 6 bases and J by 0 bases, with 21 bases between them. The CDR3 loop reads CASRLTYRQAPSYEQYF. Written as DNA, the CDR3 is TGCGCCAGCAGACTGACCTACAGGCAAGCGCCCTCCTACGAGCAGTACTTC.

This clone was detected once. The rearrangement links TRBV14 to TRBJ1-1; possibly TRBD1 for D (6 bases). CDR3 size: 13 residues. Trimming removed 3 bases at V and 3 bases at J, with 8 bases between. CDR1 and CDR2 (germline): SGHDN, FVKESK. Written as DNA, the CDR3 is TGTGCCAGCAGCCACAACAGGGACACTGAAGCTTTCTTT. Translation: CASSHNRDTEAFF.

The chain couples TRBV27 to TRBJ1-4; D is undetermined. Trimming left V 4 bases short and J 8 bases short, with 8 bases between. This CDR3 region has 12 residues. Germline loops: CDR1 MNHEY, CDR2 SMNVEV (reference sequence). The CDR3 spells CASSSAGEKLFF. The CDR3 DNA follows: TGTGCCAGCAGTTCCGCCGGAGAAAAACTGTTTTTT.

The chain employs TRBV6-1 and TRBJ2-4, with D possibly TRBD2 on 5 matching bases. In germline, CDR1 is MNHNS, CDR2 SASEGT. Trimming pared 1 base from V and 0 bases from J, leaving 16 bases between. The CDR3 is made up of 18 amino acids. The CDR3 DNA sequence: TGTGCCAGCAGTGAAGAAGGAGGTATGAGGATAGCCAAAAACATTCAGTACTTC. Its protein product is CASSEEGGMRIAKNIQYF.